The 30 T cell receptor beta chains given below trace back to one sample, sequenced in a study of T cells in localized non-small cell lung cancer. The assay was immunoSEQ multiplex PCR, and TCRdb's table has in-frame clones only and misses some. The table records roughly 70,000 clones, 85% to 90% of them present only once. The input for sequencing was peripheral blood, taken before any cancer treatment. All receptors derive from a male donor aged 60 or older with stage III squamous cell lung carcinoma.

This chain uses TRBV30 with TRBJ2-2, with D possibly matching TRBD1 (5 bases). This CDR3 spans 13 amino acids. Germline V lookup: CDR1 GTSNPN, CDR2 SVGIG (reference sequence). Trimming removed 0 bases from V and 6 bases from J, with 8 bases in between. The CDR3 coding sequence is TGTGCCTGGAGTGTACAGGATCCCGGGGAGCTGTTTTTT. As protein: CAWSVQDPGELFF. Based on the CDR3 plus reference TRBV30 and TRBJ2-2, the full variable domain is SQTIHQWPATLVQPVGSPLSLECTVEGTSNPNLYWYRQAAGRGLQLLFYSVGIGQISSEVPQNLSASRPQDRQFILSSKKLLLSDSGFYLCAWSVQDPGELFFGEGSRLTVL.

The V call is TRBV9, the J call TRBJ1-1; TRBD1 is a possible D gene (5 bases). CDR1 is SGDLS, CDR2 YYNGEE, per germline. With 3 bases removed from V and 3 bases from J, the gap between germline ends came to 9 bases. The CDR3 is 13 residues long. The CDR3 is CASSAGVYTEAFF. CDR3 DNA sequence: TGTGCCAGCAGCGCGGGGGTATACACTGAAGCTTTCTTT.

This chain joins TRBV10-3 and TRBJ2-7, with D unclear. The germline V gene has CDR1 ENHRY and CDR2 SYGVKD. This CDR3 region has 13 residues. V lost 10 bases and J lost 1, with 14 bases in between. This CDR3 is CATEPDGSYEQYF. CDR3 sequence (DNA): TGTGCCACTGAACCGGACGGGTCCTACGAGCAGTACTTC.

V and J are TRBV5-1 and TRBJ2-1; 10 bases align to TRBD2. Germline trimming cut 0 bases from V and 1 base from J; bases unmatched to any gene: 7. The germline V gene encodes CDR1 SGHRS and CDR2 YFSETQ. The CDR3 extends over 18 amino acids. CDR3 in DNA: TGCGCCAGCAGCTTGGCGGGTAGCGGGGGGATATCCTACAATGAGCAGTTCTTC. Translation: CASSLAGSGGISYNEQFF. Full variable domain (remainder filled in from reference TRBV5-1 and TRBJ2-1): KAGVTQTPRYLIKTRGQQVTLSCSPISGHRSVSWYQQTPGQGLQFLFEYFSETQRNKGNFPGRFSGRQFSNSRSEMNVSTLELGDSALYLCASSLAGSGGISYNEQFFGPGTRLTVL.

The chain combines TRBV5-1 with TRBJ1-5; D is possibly TRBD1 (5 bases). Per germline, CDR1 SGHRS and CDR2 YFSETQ. V was trimmed by 2 bases and J by 4 bases, leaving 10 bases between them. This CDR3 comprises 14 residues. CDR3 in DNA: TGCGCCAGCAGCTTCGACGGGGGGAATCAGCCCCAGCATTTT. It is translated as CASSFDGGNQPQHF.

The rearrangement links TRBV6-1 to TRBJ2-3; D not certain. V gave up 0 bases and J gave up 3 bases, with 16 bases separating them. The CDR3 runs to 17 residues. Germline assignment: CDR1 MNHNS and CDR2 SASEGT. In nucleotides, the CDR3 is TGTGCCAGCAGTGAAGCGGGCACACCTACGGGTACAGATACGCAGTATTTT. Translated: CASSEAGTPTGTDTQYF.

This chain uses TRBV7-2 with TRBJ2-5, with D perhaps TRBD1 (6 bases). The CDR3 has 15 amino acids. Germline CDR1 and CDR2: SGHTA and FQGNSA. Trimming removed 1 base at V and 1 base at J, with 10 bases between. In DNA form, the CDR3 reads TGTGCCAGCAGCTTAGGACAGGCAAGCCAAGAGACCCAGTACTTC. It codes for CASSLGQASQETQYF.

CDR3: CASSLEGDDTEAFF. In DNA, the CDR3 is TGTGCCAGCAGCTTAGAAGGGGACGACACTGAAGCTTTCTTT. V and J are TRBV7-2 and TRBJ1-1; D might be TRBD1 (5 bases). The CDR3 sequence is 14 residues long. Germline V gene lookup returns CDR1 SGHTA and CDR2 FQGNSA. The V end lost 1 base, the J end lost 3 bases, and 9 bases lay between the germline ends.

This chain uses TRBV5-6 with TRBJ2-5; perhaps TRBD2 as D (6 bases). The ends were cut back, 4 bases at V and 1 base at J, with 20 bases in the middle. The CDR3 has 17 amino acids. Germline CDR1 SGHDT, CDR2 YYEEEE. The CDR3 loop reads CASSTGLPLRGQETQYF. As DNA, the CDR3 is TGTGCCAGCAGCACGGGACTCCCCTTGAGGGGCCAAGAGACCCAGTACTTC.

The chain uses TRBV19 and TRBJ1-5, with unresolved D. Germline loops: CDR1 LNHDA, CDR2 SQIVND (reference sequence). The CDR3 length is 14 residues. V lost 5 bases, J lost 0 bases, and 8 bases lay in between. The CDR3 DNA reads as TGTGCCAGTAGTGGGCAGAATAGCAATCAGCCCCAGCATTTT. This codes for CASSGQNSNQPQHF.

The chain couples TRBV18 to TRBJ2-7, with TRBD1 matching 7 bases. Trimming took 2 bases from V and 0 from J; bases not matched to a gene: 4. Germline V lookup: CDR1 KGHSH, CDR2 LQKENI. The CDR3 loop spans 15 amino acids. CDR3: CASSPSGQRSYEQYV. CDR3 bases: TGTGCCAGCTCACCATCGGGACAGCGCTCCTACGAGCAGTACGTC.

This clone showed up just once. J is TRBJ2-7 and V is TRBV28; TRBD2 matches at 12 bases. The CDR3 sequence is 14 residues long. The J segment lost 4 bases and the V segment lost 6 bases, leaving 4 bases of the junction unmatched. Germline loops: CDR1 MDHEN, CDR2 SYDVKM. CDR3 amino acids: CASRSGTSGYEQYV. The CDR3 nucleotides are TGTGCCAGCAGGTCCGGGACTAGCGGGTACGAGCAGTACGTC.

The rearrangement uses TRBV7-2 and TRBJ1-1; possibly TRBD1 for D (5 bases). Germline-derived CDR1 and CDR2 are SGHTA and FQGNSA. This CDR3 is built from 16 residues. V lost 5 bases and J lost 3, with 19 bases in between. The CDR3 DNA reads as TGTGCCAGCAGCCCACTGGCGGGGCTAGTTCACACTGAAGCTTTCTTT. The encoded protein is CASSPLAGLVHTEAFF.

The V gene is TRBV28, the J gene TRBJ2-5, with TRBD2 matching over 7 bases. Germline loops: CDR1 MDHEN, CDR2 SYDVKM. The CDR3 covers 15 residues. V lost 4 bases and J lost 5; bases outside the gene matches: 10. CDR3 DNA sequence: TGTGCCAGCAGTTGGGGGAGGGGTGGGGAGGAGACCCAGTACTTC. Its protein product is CASSWGRGGEETQYF.

The chain has TRBV30 and TRBJ1-2; D gene ambiguous. The CDR3 contains 11 residues. The germline V gene has CDR1 GTSNPN and CDR2 SVGIG (reference sequence). Trimming left V 4 bases short and J 5 bases short, with 8 bases between. The CDR3, as DNA: TGTGCCTGGATTGCGACGTATGGCTACACCTTC. It yields the protein CAWIATYGYTF.

V is TRBV5-8 and J is TRBJ1-4; D is possibly TRBD1 (6 bases). Per the germline V gene, CDR1 is SGHTS and CDR2 is YDEGEE. Between the trimmed V and J ends, which lost 4 bases and 0 bases, there was a span of 7 bases. The CDR3 is 14 residues long. The CDR3 DNA sequence: TGTGCCAGCAGCAAGGGGGCAACTAATGAAAAACTGTTTTTT. The encoded protein is CASSKGATNEKLFF.

The gene calls are TRBV29-1 and TRBJ1-1; D is unresolved. The CDR3 runs to 14 residues. Trimming shortened V by 5 bases and J by 0 bases, and 13 bases separated the two germline ends. Germline assignment: CDR1 SQVTM and CDR2 ANQGSEA. CDR3 nucleotide sequence: TGCAGCGTTCGGCGGTCCGTCATGAACACTGAAGCTTTCTTT. It specifies CSVRRSVMNTEAFF.

The table lists this clone with a few counts. The rearrangement uses TRBV27 and TRBJ1-2, with 7 nucleotides matching TRBD1. CDR1 and CDR2 (germline): MNHEY, SMNVEV (reference sequence). The CDR3 sequence is 15 residues long. The junction had 12 bases not matched to a gene; V was cut back by 7 bases and J by 4 bases. The CDR3 sequence is CASTTRQGNIYGYTF. CDR3 sequence (DNA): TGTGCCAGCACCACCCGACAGGGCAACATCTATGGCTACACCTTC.

This chain joins TRBV5-1 and TRBJ2-3; 9 bases are a match to TRBD1. Trimming removed 3 bases from V and 2 bases from J; junction bases left unmatched: 7. Germline CDR1 SGHRS, CDR2 YFSETQ. The CDR3 spans 16 residues. In DNA form, the CDR3 reads TGCGCCAGCAGCTCCTCGACAGGGGGGTTCACAGATACGCAGTATTTT. It specifies CASSSSTGGFTDTQYF.

The chain joins TRBV5-4 to TRBJ2-2, with 12 positions matching TRBD1. The CDR3 covers 17 residues. CDR1 and CDR2 (germline): SGHNT, YYREEE (reference sequence). V lost 3 bases to trimming and J lost 2 bases; unmatched junction nucleotides: 5. The CDR3 DNA is TGTGCCAGCAGCTCCGGGACAGGGGGCCTTAACACCGGGGAGCTGTTTTTT. Encoded protein: CASSSGTGGLNTGELFF. Together with reference TRBV5-4 and TRBJ2-2, the CDR3 gives the full variable domain: ETGVTQSPTHLIKTRGQQVTLRCSSQSGHNTVSWYQQALGQGPQFIFQYYREEENGRGNFPPRFSGLQFPNYSSELNVNALELDDSALYLCASSSGTGGLNTGELFFGEGSRLTVL.

This rearrangement joins TRBV4-3 to TRBJ2-3; D uncertain. Per the germline V gene, CDR1 is LGHNA and CDR2 is YSLEER. Trimming took 4 bases from V and 2 from J, leaving 13 bases between them. The CDR3 consists of 15 residues. CDR3 sequence (DNA): TGCGCCAGCAGCCCTCGGGTGGGATTCACAGATACGCAGTATTTT. Translated, it gives CASSPRVGFTDTQYF.

The chain couples TRBV5-8 to TRBJ2-1, with TRBD2 matching over 16 bases. The CDR3 runs to 17 residues. V dropped 4 bases and J dropped 3; count of bases not matched to a gene: 4. CDR1 is SGHTS, CDR2 YDEGEE, per germline. The CDR3 spells CASSLGLAGGYYNEQFF. The CDR3 nucleotides read TGTGCCAGCAGCCTGGGACTAGCGGGGGGGTACTACAATGAGCAGTTCTTC.

The chain joins TRBV28 to TRBJ1-1; TRBD1 might be the D (5 bases). CDR1 MDHEN and CDR2 SYDVKM come from the germline V gene. The CDR3 loop spans 14 amino acids. V lost 3 bases and J lost 3, with 11 bases in between. CDR3 DNA: TGTGCCAGCAGTTTTCGGGGCGGCTACACTGAAGCTTTCTTT. It translates to CASSFRGGYTEAFF. Full variable domain (outside the CDR3, taken from reference TRBV28 and TRBJ1-1): DVKVTQSSRYLVKRTGEKVFLECVQDMDHENMFWYRQDPGLGLRLIYFSYDVKMKEKGDIPEGYSVSREKKERFSLILESASTNQTSMYLCASSFRGGYTEAFFGQGTRLTVV.

The chain is built from TRBV5-4 and TRBJ1-2, with 7 nucleotides matching TRBD1. V dropped 4 bases and J dropped 4; count of bases not matched to a gene: 16. Per the germline V gene, CDR1 is SGHNT and CDR2 is YYREEE (reference sequence). The CDR3 has 17 residues. Here the CDR3 reads CASSAQGGRAEGYGYTF. Here the CDR3 DNA reads TGTGCCAGCAGCGCTCAGGGGGGGCGGGCGGAGGGCTATGGCTACACCTTC.

For this clone: The junction and the germline gene differ at one end; a read error may be behind it. This chain uses TRBV19 with TRBJ2-1; maybe TRBD2 (6 bases). Germline CDR1 LNHDA, CDR2 SQIVND (reference sequence). This CDR3 spans 15 amino acids. CDR3 protein: CASSLPSVSNNEQFF. CDR3 bases: TGTGCCAGTAGTCTCCCTAGCGTCTCCAACAATGAGCAGTTCTTC.

The chain recombines TRBV5-6 with TRBJ2-7, with D tentatively TRBD2 (6 bases). The CDR3 has 13 residues. V lost 8 bases, J lost 6 bases, and 18 bases lay in between. CDR1 is SGHDT and CDR2 is YYEEEE in the germline V gene. The CDR3 here is CASPRDFSGEQYV. The CDR3 DNA reads as TGTGCCAGTCCCCGGGACTTCTCGGGCGAGCAGTACGTC.

The V and J genes are TRBV2 and TRBJ1-1, with unresolved D. Germline lookup yields CDR1 SNHLY and CDR2 FYNNEI. The CDR3 consists of 14 residues. V was cut by 7 bases and J by 1 base, with 13 bases left in between. CDR3 sequence: CASKYDGRNTEAFF. The DNA for the CDR3 is TGTGCCAGCAAGTACGACGGTCGGAACACTGAAGCTTTCTTT.

This clone turned up a few times. CDR3 DNA sequence: TGTGCCAGCAGCAAAACTGGGACCGACAAAAACACTGAAGCTTTCTTT. Amino acids: CASSKTGTDKNTEAFF. This chain joins TRBV21-1 and TRBJ1-1. TRBV21-1 has pseudogene status. There are 16 residues in the CDR3.

The chain uses TRBV7-3 and TRBJ1-1; D not resolved. The CDR3 length is 13 residues. The germline V gene has CDR1 SGHTA and CDR2 FQGTGA. The V gene lost 7 bases and the J gene lost 5 bases, with 14 bases spanning the gap. CDR3 region: CASKREVRTEAFF. Written as DNA, the CDR3 is TGTGCCAGCAAACGGGAGGTTAGGACTGAAGCTTTCTTT.

This clone was recorded only once. The chain recombines TRBV5-4 with TRBJ2-2; D is ambiguous. This CDR3 spans 15 amino acids. V was clipped by 0 bases and J by 7 bases, with 13 bases between them. Germline CDR1 is SGHNT and CDR2 is YYREEE (reference sequence). This chain's CDR3 is CASSLVAARGGELFF. The CDR3 nucleotides read TGTGCCAGCAGCTTGGTCGCTGCGCGTGGCGGGGAGCTGTTTTTT.